This T cell receptor beta chain originates from a study of blood T cells in healthy people across ages. The CDR3 sequence is 13 residues long. Germline V gives CDR1 SEHNR, CDR2 FQNEAQ (reference sequence). V was pared by 9 bases and J by 7 bases, with 15 bases between. Points from the study as a whole: Underestimates were what the diversity estimates from one million T cells were considered to be. It was not known whether donors were CMV positive (a possible confounder of expanded clonotype changes). Higher diversity, along with more naive CD4+ cells, distinguished long-lived donors from aged donors.

On this clonotype itself: Its antigen is unidentified.

Together with a sample-barcoded 5' primer, a J-beta primer mix was included in a second PCR lasting about 6 to 11 cycles. TCRdb recomputed calls from the 5' RACE reads with MiXCR, one row per CDR3 protein. The sample has about 1 million distinct CDR3 sequences, over 35% seen once. PBMCs numbering at least 6.5 million were isolated per sample. The gene calls are TRBV7-9 and TRBJ1-4; tentatively, D is TRBD1 (5 bases). Sequenced sample: blood. The TCR comes from a woman in her sixties in good health. The CDR3 spells CASERGRGEKLFF. Here the CDR3 DNA reads TGTGCCAGTGAGAGGGGAAGAGGTGAAAAACTGTTTTTT.